Here is one T cell receptor beta chain with its context. This record comes from a study of blood T cell repertoires in COVID-19. Authors' processing steps: The authors estimated nucleated cell counts from reference gene primer amplification. The protocol was immunoSEQ multiplex PCR, while the TCRdb copy is restricted to in-frame clones and leaves out a portion. That table furnishes V, J and clone size, whereas the DNA furnished D and trimming. The sample records fewer than 300,000 clones, roughly 84% being singletons. The sample comprised peripheral blood. The origin of this receptor is a woman younger than 35 with acute or convalescent COVID-19.

CDR3 loop: CASSFPRAGTTDTQYF. The CDR3 DNA is TGTGCCAGCAGCTTTCCGCGGGCGGGAACCACAGATACGCAGTATTTT. The V and J genes are TRBV7-8 and TRBJ2-3; D is perhaps TRBD2 (6 bases). The CDR3 contains 16 residues. Germline CDR1 SGHVS, CDR2 FQNEAQ. Trimming pared 3 bases from V and 2 bases from J, leaving 15 bases between.